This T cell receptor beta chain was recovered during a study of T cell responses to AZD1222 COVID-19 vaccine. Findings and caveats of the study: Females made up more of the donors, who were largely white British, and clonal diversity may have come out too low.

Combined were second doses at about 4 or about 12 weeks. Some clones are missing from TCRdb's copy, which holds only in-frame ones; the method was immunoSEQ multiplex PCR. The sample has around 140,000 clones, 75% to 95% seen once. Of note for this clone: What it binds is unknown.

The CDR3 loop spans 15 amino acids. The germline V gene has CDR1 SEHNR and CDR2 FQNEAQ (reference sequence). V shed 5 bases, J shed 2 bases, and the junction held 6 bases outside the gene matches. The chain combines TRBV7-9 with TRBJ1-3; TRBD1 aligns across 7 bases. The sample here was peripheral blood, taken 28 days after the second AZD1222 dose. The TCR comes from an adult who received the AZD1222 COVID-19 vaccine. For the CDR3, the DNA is TGTGCCAGCAGCGCGTCCACAGGGGCTGGAAACACCATATATTTT. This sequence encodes CASSASTGAGNTIYF.